One sample yielded the 11 T cell receptor beta chains listed below, sequenced in a study of T cell responses to AZD1222 COVID-19 vaccine. The protocol was immunoSEQ multiplex PCR, while the TCRdb copy is restricted to in-frame clones and leaves out a portion. This sample carries roughly 150,000 clones, approximately 90% of them seen once, and the ten largest clones take approximately 3.6%. The sequencing here drew on peripheral blood, taken on day 0 of MenACWY control vaccination. These receptors were obtained from an adult in good health.

The rearrangement links TRBV5-6 to TRBJ1-6, with D unresolved. CDR3 length: 12 residues. Germline V gives CDR1 SGHDT, CDR2 YYEEEE. V was shortened by 1 base and J by 13 bases, with 9 bases between the two germline ends. This CDR3 is CASSLWRTPLHF. In nucleotides, the CDR3 is TGTGCCAGCAGCTTGTGGAGGACCCCCCTCCACTTT. The variable domain in full, with the rest retrieved from reference TRBV5-6 and TRBJ1-6, is DAGVTQSPTHLIKTRGQQVTLRCSPKSGHDTVSWYQQALGQGPQFIFQYYEEEERQRGNFPDRFSGHQFPNYSSELNVNALLLGDSALYLCASSLWRTPLHFGNGTRLTVT.

The CDR3 DNA reads TGCGCCAGCAGCCAAGATCTCGGCAGGGGGATCGGAATGAACACTGAAGCTTTCTTT. Translating it yields CASSQDLGRGIGMNTEAFF. The chain links TRBV4-3 to TRBJ1-1, with 7 bases lining up with TRBD1. The V gene's germline CDR1 is LGHNA and CDR2 YSLEER. This CDR3 region has 19 residues. Trimming at V came to 0 bases and at J to 0 bases, leaving 13 bases not matched to a gene.

V usage is TRBV5-4 and J usage is TRBJ1-6; D not resolved. The V end lost 0 bases, the J end lost 0 bases, and 7 bases lay between the germline ends. CDR1 is SGHNT and CDR2 is YYREEE in the germline V gene (reference sequence). This CDR3 is 16 amino acids long. This chain's CDR3 is CASSLGAASYNSPLHF. The DNA of the CDR3 is TGTGCCAGCAGCTTGGGGGCAGCCTCCTATAATTCACCCCTCCACTTT.

The chain recombines TRBV9 with TRBJ2-1, with 7 bases that match TRBD1. CDR3 size: 16 residues. V lost 0 bases to trimming and J lost 1 base; unmatched junction nucleotides: 4. Germline assignment: CDR1 SGDLS and CDR2 YYNGEE. This CDR3 is CASSVGGGLSYNEQFF. The CDR3 bases are TGTGCCAGCAGCGTAGGAGGGGGCCTTTCCTACAATGAGCAGTTCTTC. Complete variable domain (other parts from reference TRBV9 and TRBJ2-1): DSGVTQTPKHLITATGQRVTLRCSPRSGDLSVYWYQQSLDQGLQFLIQYYNGEERAKGNILERFSAQQFPDLHSELNLSSLELGDSALYFCASSVGGGLSYNEQFFGPGTRLTVL.

The CDR3 sequence is CAWKRDSYGYTF. CDR3 sequence (DNA): TGTGCCTGGAAGAGGGACAGTTATGGCTACACCTTC. V is TRBV30 and J is TRBJ1-2; 7 nucleotides line up with TRBD1. The CDR3 contains 12 residues. Germline CDR1 reads GTSNPN; CDR2 reads SVGIG (reference sequence). Unmatched junction bases numbered 4, after V lost 4 bases and J lost 5 bases.

The chain couples TRBV3-1 (or the pseudogene TRBV3-2) to TRBJ1-2; D might be TRBD1 (6 bases). The CDR3 runs 14 residues. Germline V gene data show CDR1 as LGHDT and CDR2 as YNNKEL (reference sequence). Trimming shortened V by 5 bases and J by 1 base, and 11 bases separated the two germline ends. The CDR3, as DNA: TGTGCCAGCAGCGTTCAGGGGTATAACTATGGCTACACCTTC. The encoded protein is CASSVQGYNYGYTF.

The gene calls are TRBV6-6 and TRBJ2-1; 7 bases map to TRBD2. Losses at the gene ends were 5 bases for V and 7 bases for J; bases not matched to a gene: 8. The CDR3 is 14 residues long. CDR1 and CDR2 from the germline V gene are MNHNY and SVGAGI (reference sequence). The DNA for the CDR3 is TGTGCCAGCAGTAACGGCGGGAGACCAAATGAGCAGTTCTTC. Amino acid sequence: CASSNGGRPNEQFF.

This clone was seen a single time. The chain has TRBV11-1 and TRBJ1-2, with no clear D. V was pared by 5 bases and J by 3 bases, with 10 bases between. The CDR3 covers 13 residues. CDR1 is SGHAT and CDR2 is FQDESV in the germline V gene (reference sequence). The CDR3 reads CASSPNSDYGYTF. The CDR3 DNA sequence: TGTGCCAGCAGCCCCAACAGTGACTATGGCTACACCTTC.

The sample holds one count of this clone. This chain's CDR3 is CAWGDSNQPQHF. DNA for the CDR3: TGTGCCTGGGGAGACTCTAATCAGCCCCAGCATTTT. This rearrangement joins TRBV30 to TRBJ1-5; D uncertain. The ends were cut back, 5 bases at V and 4 bases at J, with 9 bases in the middle. Germline lookup yields CDR1 GTSNPN and CDR2 SVGIG (reference sequence). There are 12 residues in the CDR3.

CDR3 protein: CASSPRDRPNTEAFF. DNA of the CDR3: TGTGCCAGCTCACCCAGGGACAGACCCAACACTGAAGCTTTCTTT. The chain is built from TRBV18 and TRBJ1-1; 7 bases match TRBD1. CDR3 length equals 15 residues. The J segment lost 2 bases and the V segment lost 3 bases, leaving 6 bases of the junction unmatched. Germline lookup yields CDR1 KGHSH and CDR2 LQKENI.

The chain recombines TRBV6-5 with TRBJ1-5; D gene uncertain. Germline CDR1 and CDR2: MNHEY and SVGAGI. The CDR3 extends over 13 amino acids. V was trimmed by 0 bases and J by 7 bases, leaving 7 bases between them. In DNA, the CDR3 is TGTGCCAGCAGTTACTCGTCCGTCCAGCCCCAGCATTTT. Translated: CASSYSSVQPQHF.